Listed here is a single T cell receptor beta chain. Its specificity is not known. The record originates from a study of shared clonotypes between healthy human individuals. About the research overall: Plates per donor: three CD4 naive, three CD4 memory, two CD8 naive, one CD8 memory.

The CDR3 extends over 15 amino acids. The V end lost 1 base, the J end lost 4 bases, and 13 bases lay between the germline ends. Germline V gene lookup returns CDR1 SGHVS and CDR2 FNYEAQ. General study findings and limits: For naive CD4 cells, roughly 5% of clonotypes were shared across a handful of donors. Tissue TCR repertoires likely differ from these blood-only repertoires. A generally larger estimated richness was seen in naive subsets than in memory subsets.

Naive CD8 cells lacked CD45RO and underwent positive selection for CCR7, leaving out terminally differentiated effector memory CD45RA+ cells. Some clones are missing from TCRdb's copy, which holds only in-frame ones; the method was immunoSEQ multiplex PCR. Of hundreds of thousands of clones in the sample, approximately 95% were seen once. The chain has TRBV7-6 and TRBJ1-2, with D hard to call. Sequencing was carried out using naive CD8+ T cells sorted from blood. The source of this sequence is a woman aged 25 to 39 in good health. The CDR3 loop reads CASSLGRGPSYGYTF. The DNA of the CDR3 is TGTGCCAGCAGCTTAGGCCGTGGACCGAGCTATGGCTACACCTTC.